The table lists the clone carrying this T cell receptor beta chain with a count of one. The CDR3 runs 15 residues. The germline V gene has CDR1 SNHLY and CDR2 FYNNEI. The V gene lost 10 bases and the J gene lost 3 bases, with 22 bases spanning the gap. The data derive from a study of blood T cell repertoires in COVID-19. In the study overall: Samples came from the United States, Italy and Spain, spanning acute and convalescent COVID-19.

The authors' processing: Amplification of reference gene primers provided the estimated nucleated cell counts. Sequencing was performed with immunoSEQ multiplex PCR; in TCRdb, only in-frame clones are kept and a portion is missing. That table supplies the V and J calls and clone size; D and trimming were determined from the DNA. The profile covers some 120,000 clones, with roughly 88% appearing a single time and 0.83% taken by the ten largest. V gene TRBV2 combines with J gene TRBJ2-7, with a tentative D call TRBD1 (6 bases). The sequence was obtained from a woman in her 70s with acute or convalescent COVID-19. The specimen was peripheral blood. Written as DNA, the CDR3 is TGTGCCACCAAGGAAGGCCCGGACAGCTACTACGAGCAGTACTTC. Translation: CATKEGPDSYYEQYF. The complete variable domain, with remaining parts taken from reference TRBV2 and TRBJ2-7, reads EPEVTQTPSHQVTQMGQEVILRCVPISNHLYFYWYRQILGQKVEFLVSFYNNEISEKSEIFDDQFSVERPDGSNFTLKIRSTKLEDSAMYFCATKEGPDSYYEQYFGPGTRLTVT.